The entry that follows covers one TCR beta chain sequence. This CDR3 is 20 amino acids long. J lost 4 bases, V lost 3 bases, and 23 bases had no gene match. Per germline, CDR1 MRHNA and CDR2 SNTAGT. The source of the sample is a study of cytomegalovirus exposure and HLA in healthy donors. The PCR employed 60 Vbeta primers together with 13 Jbeta primers. The authors' processing: Tens of millions of unique TCR beta chains, roughly 10 million shared, were counted in a later analysis. Using immunoSEQ multiplex PCR, the repertoire was profiled, and TCRdb retains in-frame clones only, with some absent. Clonal size and the V and J genes are those of that table, whereas D and trimming came from the DNA. The sample lists approximately 90,000 clones; about 77% were seen once.

Sequencing was carried out using PBMCs. The gene calls are TRBV6-4 and TRBJ2-7; 8 nucleotides match TRBD2. This receptor was taken from a man aged 40-49 years in good health and CMV-seronegative. CDR3 loop: CASSEPIRGTVREVIYEQYF. The CDR3 DNA is TGTGCCAGCAGTGAGCCTATCAGGGGTACGGTGCGGGAGGTGATTTACGAGCAGTACTTC.